The 27 T cell receptor beta chains given below trace back to one sample, sequenced in a study of chemoradiotherapy in HPV16-positive cancers. Assay: immunoSEQ multiplex PCR; the TCRdb copy retains only in-frame clones and omits some. This table holds roughly 5,000 clones, approximately 89% found once. The sample consisted of blood, taken from a patient who underwent chemoradiotherapy. Receptors were obtained from a human donor with HPV-associated anogenital cancer.

Within the sample, this clone is large (0.1 to 1%). The chain carries TRBV6-5 and TRBJ2-3; D tentatively reads TRBD1 or TRBD2 (5 bases each). CDR3 size: 15 residues. CDR1 is MNHEY and CDR2 is SVGAGI in the germline V gene. V lost 0 bases to trimming and J lost 4 bases, with 11 bases between them. The CDR3 here is CASSYSSGTADTQYF. In DNA form, the CDR3 reads TGTGCCAGCAGTTACTCGTCAGGGACCGCAGATACGCAGTATTTT.

The chain carries TRBV2 and TRBJ1-2; 9 bases map to TRBD1. The V segment lost 6 bases and the J segment 7 bases; nucleotides outside the gene matches: 9. Germline V CDR1 and CDR2: SNHLY, FYNNEI. The CDR3 loop spans 14 amino acids. The CDR3 loop is CASSPGTGKGGYTF. CDR3 sequence (DNA): TGTGCCAGCAGCCCAGGGACAGGGAAGGGTGGCTACACCTTC.

The V and J genes are TRBV2 and TRBJ2-1; the match to TRBD2 covers 9 bases. Unmatched junction bases numbered 15, after V lost 6 bases and J lost 9 bases. The germline V gene encodes CDR1 SNHLY and CDR2 FYNNEI. The CDR3 covers 16 residues. CDR3 DNA sequence: TGTGCCAGCAGCAGGGGGACGCTAGCGGGACGCCTTGAGCAGTTCTTC. Translated: CASSRGTLAGRLEQFF.

The chain is built from TRBV19 and TRBJ1-1; 9 bases map to TRBD1. Germline CDR1 and CDR2: LNHDA and SQIVND (reference sequence). This CDR3 has 12 residues. Unmatched junction bases numbered 4, after V lost 10 bases and J lost 4 bases. CDR3 amino acids: CATGTGSTEAFF. CDR3 in DNA: TGTGCCACCGGGACAGGGAGCACTGAAGCTTTCTTT.

This clone was seen only once. This chain uses TRBV19 with TRBJ1-6, with 8 nucleotides matching TRBD1. Germline V gene sequence: CDR1 LNHDA, CDR2 SQIVND (reference sequence). The CDR3 extends over 15 amino acids. The V segment lost 5 bases and the J segment 10 bases; nucleotides outside the gene matches: 10. The CDR3 DNA sequence: TGTGCCAGTAGTGTGCAGACAGGGGTGGGCTCACCCCTCCACTTT. This gives the protein CASSVQTGVGSPLHF.

This chain connects TRBV29-1 to TRBJ1-1; D might be TRBD1 (5 bases). The CDR3 has 14 amino acids. The germline CDR1 and CDR2 sequences are SQVTM and ANQGSEA. V was shortened by 6 bases and J by 4 bases, with 18 bases between the two germline ends. The CDR3 DNA reads as TGCAGCGTCGGAGAAGGGGAAGGGGTCACTGAAGCTTTCTTT. Its protein is CSVGEGEGVTEAFF. Drawing the rest from reference TRBV29-1 and TRBJ1-1, the complete variable domain is SAVISQKPSRDICQRGTSLTIQCQVDSQVTMMFWYRQQPGQSLTLIATANQGSEATYESGFVIDKFPISRPNLTFSTLTVSNMSPEDSSIYLCSVGEGEGVTEAFFGQGTRLTVV.

The gene calls are TRBV11-2 and TRBJ2-1; TRBD2 matches at 9 bases. CDR3 length: 16 amino acids. The germline V gene encodes CDR1 SGHAT and CDR2 FQNNGV. V lost 6 bases to trimming and J lost 0 bases; unmatched junction nucleotides: 6. The CDR3 DNA sequence: TGTGCCAGCAGTGTAGCGGGAGCTAGCTCCTACAATGAGCAGTTCTTC. Translating gives CASSVAGASSYNEQFF.

The genes are TRBV6-6 and TRBJ2-5, with no clear D. The CDR3 length is 14 residues. Germline V gene sequence: CDR1 MNHNY, CDR2 SVGAGI (reference sequence). The ends were cut back, 2 bases at V and 5 bases at J, with 12 bases in the middle. Written as DNA, the CDR3 is TGTGCCAGCAGTTACGGTGGCAATTGGGAGACCCAGTACTTC. This encodes CASSYGGNWETQYF.

The chain recombines TRBV5-6 with TRBJ2-7; TRBD2 might be the D (5 bases). CDR1 is SGHDT, CDR2 YYEEEE, per germline. The CDR3 has 14 amino acids. V was cut by 2 bases and J by 0 bases, with 9 bases left in between. CDR3 region: CASSLRGNSYEQYF. The CDR3 DNA sequence: TGTGCCAGCAGCTTAAGAGGGAACTCCTACGAGCAGTACTTC.

This clone qualifies as large. The chain has TRBV6-5 and TRBJ2-7, with 7 bases matching TRBD1. CDR3 length equals 14 residues. J lost 4 bases, V lost 5 bases, and 8 bases had no gene match. Germline loops: CDR1 MNHEY, CDR2 SVGAGI. This chain's CDR3 is CASSHGTDKYEQYF. CDR3 nucleotides: TGTGCCAGCAGTCACGGGACAGACAAGTACGAGCAGTACTTC.

This chain connects TRBV28 to TRBJ1-2; TRBD1 aligns across 8 bases. CDR1 is MDHEN, CDR2 SYDVKM, per germline. The CDR3 runs to 13 residues. Unmatched junction bases numbered 5, after V lost 7 bases and J lost 4 bases. CDR3 region: CASNDRGFYGYTF. The CDR3, as DNA: TGTGCCAGCAACGACAGGGGCTTCTATGGCTACACCTTC.

V usage is TRBV5-1 and J usage is TRBJ1-1; D is uncertain. The CDR3 runs to 11 residues. Trimming cost V 2 bases and J 3 bases, with 2 bases left between them. Germline-derived CDR1 and CDR2 are SGHRS and YFSETQ. The chain's CDR3 is CASSLYTEAFF. The CDR3 DNA follows: TGCGCCAGCAGCTTATACACTGAAGCTTTCTTT.

This chain connects TRBV20-1 to TRBJ1-5; 7 bases map to TRBD1. This CDR3 is built from 11 residues. Germline V CDR1 and CDR2: DFQATT, SNEGSKA (reference sequence). J lost 12 bases, V lost 5 bases, and 7 bases had no gene match. CDR3 in amino acids: CSAPHRGYQHF. Here the CDR3 DNA reads TGCAGTGCTCCCCACAGGGGCTACCAGCATTTT.

This sequence joins TRBV19 and TRBJ1-3; 8 nucleotides align to TRBD1. Germline trimming cut 4 bases from V and 0 bases from J; bases unmatched to any gene: 8. The CDR3 loop spans 17 amino acids. CDR1 LNHDA and CDR2 SQIVND come from the germline V gene (reference sequence). The CDR3 DNA sequence: TGTGCCAGTAGTAACCCGGGACAGGCCTCCTCTGGAAACACCATATATTTT. Translated, it gives CASSNPGQASSGNTIYF.

This rearrangement joins TRBV6-1 to TRBJ1-1; 8 bases map to TRBD1. With 2 bases clipped from V and 1 base from J, the junction kept 12 bases outside the gene matches. This CDR3 is built from 18 residues. Germline CDR1 MNHNS, CDR2 SASEGT. This chain's CDR3 is CASSELVVGQGKNTEAFF. The CDR3 DNA follows: TGTGCCAGCAGTGAACTCGTGGTAGGACAGGGCAAGAACACTGAAGCTTTCTTT.

The CDR3 here is CASSFSPSGANVLTF. The CDR3 DNA reads as TGCGCCAGCAGCTTTTCCCCCTCTGGGGCCAACGTCCTGACTTTC. The chain links TRBV5-1 to TRBJ2-6; unclear D gene. This CDR3 comprises 15 residues. CDR1 is SGHRS, CDR2 YFSETQ, per germline. V was pared by 2 bases and J by 0 bases, with 6 bases between.

The chain links TRBV10-3 to TRBJ2-1; 9 positions agree with TRBD1. The V gene's germline CDR1 is ENHRY and CDR2 SYGVKD. This CDR3 is built from 16 residues. J gave up 5 bases and V 2 bases, and 7 bases lay outside the gene matches. CDR3 region: CAISERGQGLDNEQFF. The CDR3 DNA follows: TGTGCCATCAGTGAGCGTGGACAGGGGCTAGACAATGAGCAGTTCTTC.

This clone has just one count. The junction does not match germline at one end; this may be a read error. The J gene is TRBJ2-4, the V gene TRBV10-3; the D gene is possibly TRBD2 (6 bases). The CDR3 is 11 residues long. The germline CDR1 and CDR2 sequences are ENHRY and SYGVKD. CDR3 in DNA: TGTGCCATCAGCTCAAGGACACCGGGGGACTTC. This gives the protein CAISSRTPGDF.

Only one count was recorded for this clone. The chain is built from TRBV6-6 and TRBJ2-3; no reliable D call. Germline CDR1 reads MNHNY; CDR2 reads SVGAGI (reference sequence). V dropped 0 bases and J dropped 2 bases, with 12 bases sitting between them. The CDR3 extends over 16 amino acids. CDR3 in DNA: TGTGCCAGCAGTTACTCGGCGCGAGCACCCACAGATACGCAGTATTTT. Its translation is CASSYSARAPTDTQYF.

This clone showed up just once. The DNA for the CDR3 is TGTGCCAGCAGCCAAGATGGCGGTTGGACAAACATTCAGTACTTC. The encoded protein is CASSQDGGWTNIQYF. The rearrangement joins TRBV14 to TRBJ2-4; no definite D call. V lost 0 bases and J 6 bases, leaving 12 bases between the germline ends. CDR3 length: 15 amino acids. Per germline, CDR1 SGHDN and CDR2 FVKESK.

V and J are TRBV11-2 and TRBJ2-3, with 14 bases fitting TRBD2. V was clipped by 5 bases and J by 6 bases; unmatched bases: 7. The CDR3 has 16 amino acids. Germline CDR1 SGHAT, CDR2 FQNNGV. The CDR3 DNA is TGTGCCAGCAGCCCGGGACTAGCGGGAGCAGGCGATACGCAGTATTTT. Protein: CASSPGLAGAGDTQYF.

The chain has TRBV2 and TRBJ2-7, with TRBD1 identical over 10 bases. J was trimmed by 7 bases and V by 8 bases; bases with no gene match: 14. Germline CDR1 is SNHLY and CDR2 is FYNNEI. This CDR3 is 15 amino acids long. CDR3 sequence (DNA): TGTGCCAGCTCCGGCTACCGGGACAGGGGTAGGGAGCAGTACTTC. Its translation is CASSGYRDRGREQYF. The full variable domain, in which reference TRBV2 and TRBJ2-7 provide the parts outside the CDR3, is EPEVTQTPSHQVTQMGQEVILRCVPISNHLYFYWYRQILGQKVEFLVSFYNNEISEKSEIFDDQFSVERPDGSNFTLKIRSTKLEDSAMYFCASSGYRDRGREQYFGPGTRLTVT.

The sample holds a few counts of this clone. The chain carries TRBV2 and TRBJ1-2; 7 bases are shared with TRBD1. The germline CDR1 and CDR2 sequences are SNHLY and FYNNEI. The J segment lost 4 bases and the V segment lost 6 bases, leaving 5 bases of the junction unmatched. The CDR3 length is 13 residues. The CDR3 DNA follows: TGTGCCAGCAGCGCTGACAGGGTCTATGGCTACACCTTC. This codes for CASSADRVYGYTF. The variable domain in full, completed from reference TRBV2 and TRBJ1-2, reads EPEVTQTPSHQVTQMGQEVILRCVPISNHLYFYWYRQILGQKVEFLVSFYNNEISEKSEIFDDQFSVERPDGSNFTLKIRSTKLEDSAMYFCASSADRVYGYTFGSGTRLTVV.

V is TRBV19 and J is TRBJ2-2, with a tentative D call TRBD2 (5 bases). This CDR3 is 15 amino acids long. Trimming left V 2 bases short and J 2 bases short, with 9 bases between. CDR1 LNHDA and CDR2 SQIVND come from the germline V gene (reference sequence). DNA for the CDR3: TGTGCCAGTAGTATACGGGGTTTTAACACCGGGGAGCTGTTTTTT. Translating gives CASSIRGFNTGELFF.

This clone was seen more than once but under ten times. This rearrangement joins TRBV6-5 to TRBJ2-1; the match to TRBD1 covers 10 bases. CDR3 length equals 14 residues. Germline values: CDR1 MNHEY, CDR2 SVGAGI. With V trimmed by 5 bases and J by 6 bases, 4 bases remained unmatched. CDR3 coding DNA: TGTGCCAGCAGTCGGGACAGGGGAGGCAATGAGCAGTTCTTC. Its protein product is CASSRDRGGNEQFF.

The rearrangement joins TRBV5-1 to TRBJ2-5; TRBD2 agrees at 15 bases. The V gene end was trimmed by 3 bases and the J gene end by 2 bases; junction bases not matched to a gene: 2. The CDR3 runs 16 residues. CDR1 and CDR2 (germline): SGHRS, YFSETQ. CDR3 DNA sequence: TGCGCCAGCAGCTGGGGGACTAGCGGGGGGCAAGAGACCCAGTACTTC. Residues: CASSWGTSGGQETQYF.

The chain has TRBV28 and TRBJ2-7; 10 bases align to TRBD1. The CDR3 is 15 residues long. V trimming: 4 bases; J trimming: 7 bases; junction bases outside the gene matches: 10. From germline, CDR1 is MDHEN and CDR2 SYDVKM. The CDR3 nucleotides read TGTGCCAGCAGTTCCCGACAGGGGGCTATCAGTGAGCAGTACTTC. Protein product: CASSSRQGAISEQYF.